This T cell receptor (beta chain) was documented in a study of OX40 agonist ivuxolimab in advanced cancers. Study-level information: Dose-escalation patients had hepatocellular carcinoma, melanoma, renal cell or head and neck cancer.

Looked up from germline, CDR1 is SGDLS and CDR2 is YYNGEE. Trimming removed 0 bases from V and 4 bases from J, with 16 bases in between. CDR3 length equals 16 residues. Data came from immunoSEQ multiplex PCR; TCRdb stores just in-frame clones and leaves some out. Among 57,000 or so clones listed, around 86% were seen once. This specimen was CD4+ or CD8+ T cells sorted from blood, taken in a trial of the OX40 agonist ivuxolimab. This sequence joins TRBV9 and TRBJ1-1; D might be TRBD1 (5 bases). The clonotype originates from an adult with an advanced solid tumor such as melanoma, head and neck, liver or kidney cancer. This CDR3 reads CASSVGISTGGTEAFF. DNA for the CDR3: TGTGCCAGCAGCGTAGGGATCTCTACTGGGGGCACTGAAGCTTTCTTT.